Presented here are 25 T cell receptor beta chains from one specimen sequenced in a study of CD8 T cells in Susac syndrome. After extraction with the RNeasy kit, 0.5 to 1 ug of the RNA was reverse transcribed using random hexamers. TCRdb independently ran MiXCR on the immunoSEQ multiplex PCR reads; one entry per CDR3 protein. The sample lists 140,000 to 150,000 distinct CDR3 sequences; roughly 95% were seen once. Sequenced input: CD4+ T cells from PBMCs. These TCRs come from a human donor in good health.

The V gene is TRBV12-3 or TRBV12-4, the J gene TRBJ2-5, with D perhaps TRBD2 (5 bases). Trimming left V 6 bases short and J 5 bases short, with 10 bases between. The CDR3 totals 12 residues. The CDR3: CASRAGVETQYF. The CDR3 DNA reads TGTGCCAGCAGGGCGGGCGTGGAGACCCAGTACTTC.

This chain uses TRBV3-1 with TRBJ2-5; TRBD2 matches 15 bases. CDR3 size: 18 residues. The germline V gene has CDR1 LGHDT and CDR2 YNNKEL (reference sequence). After removal of 0 bases from V and 5 bases from J, the junction contained 7 bases not matched to a gene. The CDR3 bases are TGTGCCAGCAGCCAAGATTGGGGACTAGCGGGAGGAGGGGAGACCCAGTACTTC. This gives the protein CASSQDWGLAGGGETQYF.

The chain combines TRBV9 with TRBJ2-5; weak D call: TRBD1 (6 bases). The V gene lost 2 bases and the J gene lost 0 bases, with 8 bases spanning the gap. This CDR3 is built from 14 residues. Per germline, CDR1 SGDLS and CDR2 YYNGEE. The chain's CDR3 is CASSVGTYQETQYF. CDR3 nucleotides: TGTGCCAGCAGCGTCGGGACATACCAAGAGACCCAGTACTTC.

The chain has TRBV5-4 and TRBJ1-1; D gene unclear. From germline, CDR1 is SGHNT and CDR2 YYREEE (reference sequence). Between the trimmed V and J ends, which lost 2 bases and 4 bases, there was a span of 12 bases. The CDR3 sequence is 14 residues long. This CDR3 is CASSLSGFGTEAFF. CDR3 bases: TGTGCCAGCAGCTTATCGGGGTTTGGCACTGAAGCTTTCTTT.

This clonotype was picked up one time. The J gene is TRBJ2-7, the V gene TRBV5-1, with 8 bases aligning to TRBD1. With 7 bases clipped from V and 4 bases from J, the junction kept 16 bases outside the gene matches. CDR1 is SGHRS and CDR2 is YFSETQ in the germline V gene. The CDR3 consists of 16 residues. DNA for the CDR3: TGCGCCAGCCGCATTTCGGGGACAGGCGTGGGGTACGAGCAGTACTTC. Amino acids: CASRISGTGVGYEQYF.

This clonotype was seen a handful of times. The chain couples TRBV6-1 to TRBJ2-6, with 7 bases identical to TRBD1. The CDR3 has 15 residues. Germline V CDR1 and CDR2: MNHNS, SASEGT. Unmatched junction bases numbered 3, after V lost 5 bases and J lost 2 bases. CDR3 in DNA: TGTGCCAGCAGTCGAGACAGGGCTGGGGCCAACGTCCTGACTTTC. Residues: CASSRDRAGANVLTF.

This clonotype came up once. This chain links TRBV30 with TRBJ1-3; 10 positions match TRBD1. Germline V gene sequence: CDR1 GTSNPN, CDR2 SVGIG (reference sequence). This CDR3 has 14 amino acids. Trimming at V came to 8 bases and at J to 6 bases, leaving 10 bases not matched to a gene. For the CDR3, the DNA is TGTGCCCGAGGACAGGGGGTTCCTGAAAACACCATATATTTT. Translated: CARGQGVPENTIYF.

V gene TRBV12-3 or TRBV12-4 combines with J gene TRBJ1-2, with TRBD1 matching over 11 bases. This CDR3 region has 15 residues. Trimming at V came to 6 bases and at J to 6 bases, leaving 9 bases not matched to a gene. CDR3: CASSKGQGEWDGYTF. The CDR3 DNA is TGTGCCAGCAGCAAGGGACAGGGGGAGTGGGATGGCTACACCTTC.

The chain joins TRBV13 to TRBJ2-3; 7 nucleotides agree with TRBD2. The CDR3 sequence is 16 residues long. V was pared by 0 bases and J by 2 bases, with 5 bases of the junction left unmatched. Germline CDR1 is PRHDT and CDR2 is FYEKMQ (reference sequence). CDR3 in DNA: TGTGCCAGCAGCTTAGGACTAGCGAAGGACACAGATACGCAGTATTTT. Its translation: CASSLGLAKDTDTQYF.

The chain carries TRBV24-1 and TRBJ2-1; 9 nucleotides align to TRBD2. This CDR3 has 15 amino acids. Looked up from germline, CDR1 is KGHDR and CDR2 is SFDVKD. J was trimmed by 9 bases and V by 4 bases; bases with no gene match: 9. The CDR3 region is CATSDPRGRASEQFF. The CDR3, as DNA: TGTGCCACCAGTGACCCCCGCGGGAGGGCCTCTGAGCAGTTCTTC.

The CDR3: CASSPGPGGTAFF. The CDR3 coding sequence is TGTGCCAGCTCACCAGGACCCGGGGGTACAGCTTTCTTT. This chain connects TRBV18 to TRBJ1-1; a possible D gene is TRBD1 (5 bases). In germline, CDR1 is KGHSH, CDR2 LQKENI. V gave up 2 bases and J gave up 10 bases, with 14 bases separating them. CDR3 length equals 13 residues.

CDR3 DNA sequence: TGTGCCAGCAGCCAAGATCTTACAGGGAATAGATTGTATGGCTACACCTTC. This codes for CASSQDLTGNRLYGYTF. This sequence joins TRBV14 and TRBJ1-2; D is perhaps TRBD1 (6 bases). CDR3 length: 17 residues. The germline V gene has CDR1 SGHDN and CDR2 FVKESK. V was trimmed by 0 bases and J by 5 bases, leaving 19 bases between them.

The sample holds one count of this clonotype. V and J are TRBV5-6 and TRBJ2-3; TRBD2 matches 13 bases. The germline V gene encodes CDR1 SGHDT and CDR2 YYEEEE. V lost 4 bases and J lost 5; bases outside the gene matches: 7. This CDR3 region has 16 residues. CDR3 in amino acids: CASSRTSGRGRDTQYF. Here the CDR3 DNA reads TGTGCCAGCAGCCGGACTAGCGGGAGAGGAAGAGATACGCAGTATTTT.

This chain links TRBV18 with TRBJ1-4; 7 bases line up with TRBD1. The CDR3 consists of 16 residues. V shed 4 bases, J shed 0 bases, and the junction held 5 bases outside the gene matches. CDR1 KGHSH and CDR2 LQKENI come from the germline V gene. CDR3 amino acids: CASSLGTVATNEKLFF. The CDR3 DNA reads TGTGCCAGCTCACTCGGGACAGTTGCAACTAATGAAAAACTGTTTTTT.

V and J are TRBV7-9 and TRBJ2-1, with TRBD1 as a possible D gene (6 bases). The CDR3 spans 17 residues. Germline V gene sequence: CDR1 SEHNR, CDR2 FQNEAQ (reference sequence). Trimming removed 6 bases at V and 4 bases at J, with 22 bases between. The CDR3 nucleotides read TGTGCCAGCAGGACTACCTCCGGCAGGGGTCTTTACAATGAGCAGTTCTTC. Translating it yields CASRTTSGRGLYNEQFF.

The chain is built from TRBV2 and TRBJ1-2; 9 nucleotides line up with TRBD1. There are 16 residues in the CDR3. The germline V gene encodes CDR1 SNHLY and CDR2 FYNNEI. V lost 7 bases and J lost 8; bases outside the gene matches: 17. DNA of the CDR3: TGTGCCAGCACCCTGGGACAGGGAGCAAGTGAGAAAGGCTACACCTTC. This sequence encodes CASTLGQGASEKGYTF.

This sequence joins TRBV7-2 and TRBJ2-1; D not resolved. CDR3 length: 12 residues. CDR1 and CDR2 from the germline V gene are SGHTA and FQGNSA. Trimming took 3 bases from V and 10 from J, leaving 10 bases between them. CDR3 coding DNA: TGTGCCAGCAGCTTGGGCGTTGGCGAGCAGTTCTTC. It encodes CASSLGVGEQFF.

The chain carries TRBV7-2 and TRBJ2-7, with 9 positions matching TRBD2. The V and J ends lost 1 base and 3 bases, in that order; junction bases with no gene match: 1. Germline V gene data show CDR1 as SGHTA and CDR2 as FQGNSA. This CDR3 is 14 amino acids long. The CDR3 nucleotides read TGTGCCAGCAGCTTAGGGACTAGCGTCTACGAGCAGTACTTC. Translation gives CASSLGTSVYEQYF.

This chain joins TRBV7-2 and TRBJ2-7; 7 bases match TRBD1. CDR1 is SGHTA and CDR2 is FQGNSA in the germline V gene. The V segment lost 6 bases and the J segment 5 bases; nucleotides outside the gene matches: 4. CDR3 length equals 12 residues. The CDR3: CASRKGQNEQYF. CDR3 nucleotides: TGTGCCAGCAGAAAGGGACAGAACGAGCAGTACTTC.

In regard to this clonotype: The junction and the germline gene differ at one end; a read error may be behind it. The chain uses TRBV5-1 and TRBJ1-3; D is ambiguous. The germline gives CDR1 SGHRS, CDR2 YFSETQ. The CDR3 sequence is 17 residues long. In DNA, the CDR3 is TGCGCCAGCAGCTTGAATCACCCGGGGAGCTCTGAAAACACCATATATTTT. This sequence encodes CASSLNHPGSSENTIYF.

The rearrangement uses TRBV6-1 and TRBJ2-5; D uncertain. Germline assignment: CDR1 MNHNS and CDR2 SASEGT. Between the trimmed V and J ends, which lost 6 bases and 2 bases, there was a span of 10 bases. The CDR3 covers 13 residues. CDR3 nucleotide sequence: TGTGCCAGCAGGGAGCAGAAACAAGAGACCCAGTACTTC. As protein: CASREQKQETQYF.

The chain employs TRBV5-1 and TRBJ2-5, with 11 nucleotides matching TRBD2. Germline CDR1 reads SGHRS; CDR2 reads YFSETQ. V lost 5 bases, J lost 1 base, and 7 bases stayed unmatched. The CDR3 length is 16 residues. This CDR3 is CASSRLAGSAQETQYF. Here the CDR3 DNA reads TGCGCCAGCAGTCGACTAGCGGGAAGTGCCCAAGAGACCCAGTACTTC.

The chain combines TRBV6-2 or TRBV6-3 with TRBJ2-1; possibly TRBD1 for D (5 bases). The CDR3 covers 13 residues. V lost 4 bases and J lost 10, with 14 bases in between. Germline-derived CDR1 and CDR2 are MNHEY and SVGEGT. The CDR3 DNA follows: TGTGCCAGCAGTTCCAGAAGGGGCAGGGAGCAGTTCTTC. Translated, it gives CASSSRRGREQFF.

As to this clonotype: At one boundary the junction diverges from the germline segment, which might be a read error. Here the CDR3 reads CAISEYGLAGGGGQFF. DNA of the CDR3: TGTGCCATCAGCGAGTACGGACTAGCGGGAGGGGGAGGGCAGTTCTTC. This chain connects TRBV10-3 to TRBJ2-1; 15 nucleotides line up with TRBD2. Germline V gene data show CDR1 as ENHRY and CDR2 as SYGVKD. This CDR3 region has 16 residues.

The chain links TRBV20-1 to TRBJ2-6; no clear D. The CDR3 consists of 14 residues. Trimming left V 1 base short and J 1 base short, with 5 bases between. The V gene's germline CDR1 is DFQATT and CDR2 SNEGSKA (reference sequence). CDR3 in amino acids: CSARVQSGANVLTF. CDR3 bases: TGCAGTGCTAGAGTTCAGTCTGGGGCCAACGTCCTGACTTTC.